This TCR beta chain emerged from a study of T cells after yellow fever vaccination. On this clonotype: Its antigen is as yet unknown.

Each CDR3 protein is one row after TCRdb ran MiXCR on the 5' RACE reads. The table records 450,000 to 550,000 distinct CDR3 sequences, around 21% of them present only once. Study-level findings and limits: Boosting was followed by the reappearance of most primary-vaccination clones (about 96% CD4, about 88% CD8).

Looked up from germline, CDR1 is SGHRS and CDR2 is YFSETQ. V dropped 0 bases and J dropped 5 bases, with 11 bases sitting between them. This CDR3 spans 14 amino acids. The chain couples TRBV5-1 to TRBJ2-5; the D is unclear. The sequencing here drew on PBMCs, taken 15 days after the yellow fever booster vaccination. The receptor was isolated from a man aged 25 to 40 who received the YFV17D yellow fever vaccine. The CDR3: CASSLAVVRETQYF. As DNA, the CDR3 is TGCGCCAGCAGCTTGGCCGTGGTCCGGGAGACCCAGTACTTC.